Presented here are 2 T cell receptor beta chains from one specimen sequenced in a study of control samples from healthy donors and cancer patients. Only in-frame clones appear in the TCRdb table, and some are missing; sequencing was by immunoSEQ multiplex PCR. Of roughly 92,000 clones in the sample, about 86% were seen once. The sample taken for sequencing was blood. These receptors came from a woman aged 45-65 years in good health.

The chain combines TRBV11-2 with TRBJ1-4; 8 nucleotides align to TRBD1. The CDR3 contains 16 residues. V lost 2 bases to trimming and J lost 4 bases; unmatched junction nucleotides: 6. Germline values: CDR1 SGHAT, CDR2 FQNNGV. The CDR3 is CASSLTGGTNNEKLFF. CDR3 coding DNA: TGTGCCAGCAGCTTAACAGGGGGAACTAATAATGAAAAACTGTTTTTT.

A note on this clone: The junction and the germline gene differ at one end; a read error may be behind it. This chain connects TRBV4-1 to TRBJ2-1; no clear D. The length of the CDR3 is 13 residues. CDR1 MGHRA and CDR2 YSYEKL come from the germline V gene. The CDR3 DNA is TGCGCCAGCAGCCGCCAGGACGGCAATGCGCAGTTCTTC. It is translated as CASSRQDGNAQFF.